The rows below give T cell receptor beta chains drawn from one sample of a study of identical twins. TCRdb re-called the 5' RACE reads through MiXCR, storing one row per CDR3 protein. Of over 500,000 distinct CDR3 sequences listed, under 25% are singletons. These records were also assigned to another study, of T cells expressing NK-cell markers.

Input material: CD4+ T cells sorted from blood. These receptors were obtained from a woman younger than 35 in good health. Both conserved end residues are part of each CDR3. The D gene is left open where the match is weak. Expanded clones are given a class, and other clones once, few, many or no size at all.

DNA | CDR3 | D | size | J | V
TGCAGCGTGGGACTAGCTTCCAACATTCAGTACTTC | CSVGLASNIQYF | TRBD2 | many | TRBJ2-4 | TRBV29-1
TGTGCCACCAGTGATCGCGCTGCCGGGACAGGGGCCGGGGAGCTGTTTTTT | CATSDRAAGTGAGELFF | TRBD1 | few | TRBJ2-2 | TRBV24-1
TGCGCCAGCAAGGAGGAAGCCTACACAGATACGCAGTATTTT | CASKEEAYTDTQYF | NA | NA | TRBJ2-3 | TRBV5-1
TGTGCCAGCAGCGCGACTAGCGGGAGGTCCTTCCCAATCTACGAGCAGTACTTC | CASSATSGRSFPIYEQYF | TRBD2 | NA | TRBJ2-7 | TRBV11-2
TGTGCCAGCAGCTTAGGTTTGGGGGGCCTGACTTTC | CASSLGLGGLTF | NA | NA | TRBJ2-6 | TRBV7-2
TGCAGTGCGCCCACTCGGGGTTATCGTAACATTCAGTACTTC | CSAPTRGYRNIQYF | NA | NA | TRBJ2-4 | TRBV20-1
TGTGCCAGCAGTTACTCCCTCGCGGCGCAGTTCTTC | CASSYSLAAQFF | NA | NA | TRBJ2-1 | TRBV6-2/TRBV6-3
TGTGCCAGCAGCTTAGAATTTGGGACCTCCTACGAGCAGTACTTC | CASSLEFGTSYEQYF | NA | NA | TRBJ2-7 | TRBV7-9
TGCGCCAGCAGCAGGAATGGATACGGCACTGAAGCTTTCTTT | CASSRNGYGTEAFF | NA | NA | TRBJ1-1 | TRBV5-1
TGTGCCAGCAGTTCGAACCCGGGACTAGCGGGCTACGAGCAGTACTTC | CASSSNPGLAGYEQYF | TRBD2 | NA | TRBJ2-7 | TRBV6-7
TGTGCCAGCTCACCGTCCCGAGGCGGAGAGACCCAGTACTTC | CASSPSRGGETQYF | NA | few | TRBJ2-5 | TRBV18
TGTGCCAGCAGCCAGACTCGAAGTAAGAACACTGAAGCTTTCTTT | CASSQTRSKNTEAFF | NA | NA | TRBJ1-1 | TRBV6-1
TGCGCCAGCAGCTTGGGGACGCATACAGGGAGGAGCTACGAGCAGTACTTC | CASSLGTHTGRSYEQYF | NA | few | TRBJ2-7 | TRBV5-1
TGTGCCAGCAGTTACTCACGTGTAACTGAAGCTTTCTTT | CASSYSRVTEAFF | NA | many | TRBJ1-1 | TRBV6-5
TGTGCCGTCCGGGACAGGGACAATCAGCCCCAGCATTTT | CAVRDRDNQPQHF | TRBD1 | many | TRBJ1-5 | TRBV10-3
TGCGCCAGCAGTGGACGGGCCAACGTCCTGACTTTC | CASSGRANVLTF | NA | few | TRBJ2-6 | TRBV10-1
TGCAGTGCTAGGCGCCGTGCCGCGACTGCCGATACGCAGTATTTT | CSARRRAATADTQYF | NA | few | TRBJ2-3 | TRBV20-1
TGTGCCAGCAGTTTCCATGGGACTAGCGGGACCTACGAGCAGTATTTC | CASSFHGTSGTYEQYF | TRBD2 | NA | TRBJ2-7 | TRBV27
TGCGCCAGCAGCTCATTCGGGACTACTATCAACAATGAGCAGTTCTTC | CASSSFGTTINNEQFF | TRBD2 | NA | TRBJ2-1 | TRBV5-1
TGCAGTGCTAGCGAAGGGGCCGTCCAGCATTTT | CSASEGAVQHF | NA | NA | TRBJ1-5 | TRBV20-1
TGCAGTGCCAGAGTGGTAGCGGGGGGCTACGAGCAGTACTTC | CSARVVAGGYEQYF | TRBD2 | NA | TRBJ2-7 | TRBV20-1
TGTGCCAGACAGGGTAAACAAGAGACCCAGTACTTC | CARQGKQETQYF | NA | NA | TRBJ2-5 | TRBV2
TGCAGTGCTAGAGTAAATGGTTCACCCCTCCACTTT | CSARVNGSPLHF | NA | NA | TRBJ1-6 | TRBV20-1
TGCGCCAGCAGACGAAGGGACGGCATAAATGAGCAGTTCTTC | CASRRRDGINEQFF | NA | NA | TRBJ2-1 | TRBV5-1
TGCGCCAGCAGCCCAACAGGGGTTTACAATGAGCAGTTCTTC | CASSPTGVYNEQFF | TRBD1 | NA | TRBJ2-1 | TRBV5-1
TGTGCTAGTGGTCCGACGGGACAGGGAACAGATACGCAGTATTTT | CASGPTGQGTDTQYF | TRBD1 | NA | TRBJ2-3 | TRBV12-5
TGTGCCAGCAGCTTGATTAACCAAGAGACCCAGTACTTC | CASSLINQETQYF | NA | NA | TRBJ2-5 | TRBV5-6
TGCAGCGTTAAGAAAGAGGGTCCCCGCGTTGGCTACACCTTC | CSVKKEGPRVGYTF | NA | few | TRBJ1-2 | TRBV29-1
TGCAGCGTTAGACAGACCCAAGAGACCCAGTACTTC | CSVRQTQETQYF | NA | NA | TRBJ2-5 | TRBV29-1
TGTGCCAGCAGCGACGGAGTGAGTGAAGCTTTCTTT | CASSDGVSEAFF | NA | NA | TRBJ1-1 | TRBV11-2
TGCAGCGTAGCTGATGGGGGAGGGGAGACCCAGTACTTC | CSVADGGGETQYF | TRBD2 | many | TRBJ2-5 | TRBV29-1
TGCAGTGCTGCCGGGACTATTAAAGAGACCCAGTACTTC | CSAAGTIKETQYF | TRBD2 | many | TRBJ2-5 | TRBV20-1
TGTGCCAGCAAAAAGCTTGCTGAAGCTTTCTTT | CASKKLAEAFF | NA | NA | TRBJ1-1 | TRBV12-3/TRBV12-4
TGTGCCAGCAGTAGATCTGAGGGGCAGGCCAACGAGCAGTACTTC | CASSRSEGQANEQYF | NA | few | TRBJ2-7 | TRBV6-1
TGTGCCAGCAGTCCCCACGGGATAGCTTACGAGCAGTACTTC | CASSPHGIAYEQYF | NA | NA | TRBJ2-7 | TRBV12-3/TRBV12-4
TGCGCCAGCAGCAGGGGACAGGATACTAACACCATATATTTT | CASSRGQDTNTIYF | TRBD1 | few | TRBJ1-3 | TRBV5-1
TGCAGTGCCGGACTTAGCGGGGGGTCGCATACGCAGTATTTT | CSAGLSGGSHTQYF | TRBD2 | NA | TRBJ2-3 | TRBV20-1
TGTGCCAGCAGCTTAGATAAAGGAACAGATACGCAGTATTTT | CASSLDKGTDTQYF | NA | NA | TRBJ2-3 | TRBV7-8
TGCGCCAGCAGCTTGGAACTAGCGGGGCCCACAGATACGCAGTATTTT | CASSLELAGPTDTQYF | TRBD2 | few | TRBJ2-3 | TRBV5-1
TGTGCCAGCAGCGACCTGGACAGACTTAACTATGGCTACACCTTC | CASSDLDRLNYGYTF | NA | few | TRBJ1-2 | TRBV7-9
TGTGCCAGCAGTTTTTCCACGGCCGCACGGGCTAACTATGGCTACACCTTC | CASSFSTAARANYGYTF | NA | few | TRBJ1-2 | TRBV6-2/TRBV6-3
TGCGCCAGCAATCTGGCGGGGGTCCTCTACAATGAGCAGTTCTTC | CASNLAGVLYNEQFF | TRBD2 | few | TRBJ2-1 | TRBV5-1